Each of the 24 T cell receptor beta chains below was sequenced from the same sample in a study of PD-1 blockade in mismatch repair-deficient tumors. Using immunoSEQ multiplex PCR, the repertoire was profiled, and TCRdb retains in-frame clones only, with some absent. The sample records about 120,000 clones, roughly 80% being singletons. The sample here was peripheral blood, taken approximately 64 weeks after starting pembrolizumab. These receptor sequences come from an adult with mismatch repair-deficient cancer.

The chain carries TRBV9 and TRBJ1-1; TRBD1 matches 7 bases. The CDR3 covers 15 residues. The germline gives CDR1 SGDLS, CDR2 YYNGEE. V shed 2 bases, J shed 4 bases, and the junction held 8 bases outside the gene matches. Written as DNA, the CDR3 is TGTGCCAGCAGCGTCGAGGACAGGAGGGGCACTGAAGCTTTCTTT. Residues: CASSVEDRRGTEAFF.

The V and J genes are TRBV27 and TRBJ2-7; TRBD2 matches 12 bases. V gave up 5 bases and J gave up 0 bases; unmatched junction bases: 8. The V gene's germline CDR1 is MNHEY and CDR2 SMNVEV (reference sequence). The CDR3 contains 17 residues. Here the CDR3 DNA reads TGTGCCAGCAGTATCCTCACTAGCGGGGGGATCTCCTACGAGCAGTACTTC. Its translation: CASSILTSGGISYEQYF.

The genes are TRBV7-6 and TRBJ2-7; no reliable D call. This CDR3 is 16 amino acids long. Germline CDR1 is SGHVS and CDR2 is FNYEAQ. Deletions cut 5 bases from V and 0 bases from J, with 17 bases between. CDR3 region: CASSIGPVQDSYEQYF. DNA of the CDR3: TGTGCCAGCAGCATCGGACCGGTGCAGGACTCCTACGAGCAGTACTTC.

DNA for the CDR3: TGTGCCAGCAGCTTAAGTTCGTCGGGTTTCGAGACCCAGTACTTC. Amino acid sequence: CASSLSSSGFETQYF. This chain links TRBV7-3 with TRBJ2-5, with D unclear. Germline V lookup: CDR1 SGHTA, CDR2 FQGTGA. Trimming took off 1 base at V and 5 bases at J, with 14 bases between the two ends. This CDR3 has 15 amino acids. Together with reference TRBV7-3 and TRBJ2-5, the CDR3 gives the full variable domain: GAGVSQTPSNKVTEKGKYVELRCDPISGHTALYWYRQSLGQGPEFLIYFQGTGAADDSGLPNDRFFAVRPEGSVSTLKIQRTERGDSAVYLCASSLSSSGFETQYFGPGTRLLVL.

The chain has TRBV10-3 and TRBJ2-1; D perhaps matches TRBD2 (5 bases). The V and J ends lost 6 bases and 0 bases respectively, with 12 bases between them. CDR3 length equals 15 residues. The germline V gene has CDR1 ENHRY and CDR2 SYGVKD. The CDR3 here is CAIRPSTTSYNEQFF. CDR3 bases: TGTGCCATCAGGCCATCGACTACCTCCTACAATGAGCAGTTCTTC.

DNA of the CDR3: TGTGCCAGCAGCCTGGGACAGTCGAACACCGGGGAGCTGTTTTTT. This sequence encodes CASSLGQSNTGELFF. This sequence joins TRBV5-4 and TRBJ2-2; 7 positions agree with TRBD1. The CDR3 contains 15 residues. CDR1 and CDR2 (germline): SGHNT, YYREEE (reference sequence). The trim removed 4 bases at V and 0 bases at J, leaving 3 bases unmatched.

CDR3 DNA sequence: TGCGCCAGCAGTGGAAGAGAGGGTCAGCCCCAGCATTTT. Translated, it gives CASSGREGQPQHF. The V call is TRBV10-2, the J call TRBJ1-5; D gene unclear. Germline loops: CDR1 WSHSY, CDR2 SAAADI. The CDR3 covers 13 residues. With 4 bases removed from V and 6 bases from J, the gap between germline ends came to 10 bases.

V and J are TRBV14 and TRBJ2-7; 7 positions agree with TRBD2. CDR1 is SGHDN, CDR2 FVKESK, per germline. With V trimmed by 0 bases and J by 12 bases, 11 bases remained unmatched. The CDR3 extends over 14 amino acids. This CDR3 is CASSQDSGRDYWYF. In DNA, the CDR3 is TGTGCCAGCAGCCAAGATTCTGGGCGGGACTACTGGTACTTC. The variable domain in full, with the rest retrieved from reference TRBV14 and TRBJ2-7, is EAGVTQFPSHSVIEKGQTVTLRCDPISGHDNLYWYRRVMGKEIKFLLHFVKESKQDESGMPNNRFLAERTGGTYSTLKVQPAELEDSGVYFCASSQDSGRDYWYFGPGTRLTVT.

Here the CDR3 DNA reads TGCGCCAGCAGGCTACAGGGGATCGAAAACATTCAGTACTTC. Residues: CASRLQGIENIQYF. The chain carries TRBV5-1 and TRBJ2-4, with 7 bases identical to TRBD1. The junction had 7 bases not matched to a gene; V was cut back by 5 bases and J by 5 bases. Germline assignment: CDR1 SGHRS and CDR2 YFSETQ. This CDR3 contains 14 residues.

This chain uses TRBV6-4 with TRBJ1-1, with D perhaps matching TRBD1 (5 bases). Per germline, CDR1 MRHNA and CDR2 SNTAGT. This CDR3 comprises 13 residues. The V end was cut by 9 bases, the J end by 1 base, with 12 bases between. The CDR3 sequence: CASRAGRNTEAFF. CDR3 coding DNA: TGTGCCAGTAGGGCGGGGCGGAACACTGAAGCTTTCTTT.

The genes are TRBV15 and TRBJ1-2; D not resolved. The CDR3 consists of 12 residues. CDR1 is LNHNV, CDR2 YYDKDF, per germline (reference sequence). Trimming removed 0 bases from V and 5 bases from J, with 4 bases in between. Here the CDR3 reads CATSRDEYGYTF. CDR3 DNA sequence: TGTGCCACCAGCAGAGATGAGTATGGCTACACCTTC.

The chain employs TRBV5-6 and TRBJ2-3, with D possibly matching TRBD2 (6 bases). V was cut by 0 bases and J by 6 bases, with 20 bases left in between. This CDR3 comprises 17 residues. Germline V gives CDR1 SGHDT, CDR2 YYEEEE. CDR3 in DNA: TGTGCCAGCAGCTTGGCCCTCCTTAGCGGACCCGCGGATACGCAGTATTTT. This encodes CASSLALLSGPADTQYF. Variable domain in full (rest from reference TRBV5-6 and TRBJ2-3): DAGVTQSPTHLIKTRGQQVTLRCSPKSGHDTVSWYQQALGQGPQFIFQYYEEEERQRGNFPDRFSGHQFPNYSSELNVNALLLGDSALYLCASSLALLSGPADTQYFGPGTRLTVL.

The chain couples TRBV19 to TRBJ2-2; either TRBD1 or TRBD2 may fit D (6 bases each). The germline CDR1 and CDR2 sequences are LNHDA and SQIVND (reference sequence). This CDR3 contains 16 residues. The V end lost 1 base, the J end lost 4 bases, and 13 bases lay between the germline ends. The CDR3, as DNA: TGTGCCAGTAGTATAGTCGGCAGGGGAGGCACCGGGGAGCTGTTTTTT. Protein sequence: CASSIVGRGGTGELFF.

V and J are TRBV27 and TRBJ1-1; TRBD1 might be the D (6 bases). Germline CDR1 reads MNHEY; CDR2 reads SMNVEV (reference sequence). The CDR3 spans 14 residues. V was pared by 6 bases and J by 1 base, with 12 bases between. The CDR3 region is CASRTGTQNTEAFF. The CDR3 DNA sequence: TGTGCCAGCAGAACCGGGACACAGAACACTGAAGCTTTCTTT.

The J gene is TRBJ2-3, the V gene TRBV13; D is unclear. This CDR3 comprises 15 residues. The ends were cut back, 4 bases at V and 2 bases at J, with 13 bases in the middle. In germline, CDR1 is PRHDT, CDR2 FYEKMQ (reference sequence). The CDR3 DNA reads TGTGCCAGCAGCTCCTCAGCCGGGTCCACAGATACGCAGTATTTT. Translated, it gives CASSSSAGSTDTQYF.

V and J are TRBV27 and TRBJ1-2, with D perhaps TRBD1 (5 bases). The CDR3 sequence is 13 residues long. From germline, CDR1 is MNHEY and CDR2 SMNVEV (reference sequence). The germline V and J ends were trimmed by 4 bases and 5 bases, with 11 bases remaining between them. CDR3: CASSWDRGYGYTF. The CDR3 DNA reads TGTGCCAGCAGTTGGGACCGAGGGTATGGCTACACCTTC.

This sequence joins TRBV30 and TRBJ2-4; 8 bases line up with TRBD1. The CDR3 has 15 amino acids. V was pared by 5 bases and J by 0 bases, with 6 bases of the junction left unmatched. The germline V gene has CDR1 GTSNPN and CDR2 SVGIG (reference sequence). Here the CDR3 DNA reads TGTGCCTGGGACAGGGGCGCACTAGCCAAAAACATTCAGTACTTC. Translating gives CAWDRGALAKNIQYF.

The rearrangement joins TRBV9 to TRBJ2-3, with 10 bases that match TRBD2. The CDR3 sequence is 15 residues long. The germline gives CDR1 SGDLS, CDR2 YYNGEE. After removal of 0 bases from V and 11 bases from J, the junction contained 9 bases not matched to a gene. CDR3 sequence (DNA): TGTGCCAGCAGCGTAGGGTCGGCTAGCGGGAGTCTGCAGTATTTT. This encodes CASSVGSASGSLQYF. The complete variable domain, with remaining parts taken from reference TRBV9 and TRBJ2-3, reads DSGVTQTPKHLITATGQRVTLRCSPRSGDLSVYWYQQSLDQGLQFLIQYYNGEERAKGNILERFSAQQFPDLHSELNLSSLELGDSALYFCASSVGSASGSLQYFGPGTRLTVL.

V is TRBV2 and J is TRBJ2-2; tentatively, D is TRBD1 (5 bases). Deletions cut 2 bases from V and 6 bases from J, with 10 bases between. CDR3 length equals 14 residues. The germline V gene encodes CDR1 SNHLY and CDR2 FYNNEI. The CDR3 loop reads CASSERTFAGELFF. The CDR3 DNA sequence: TGTGCCAGCAGTGAACGGACATTTGCCGGGGAGCTGTTTTTT. The full variable domain, in which reference TRBV2 and TRBJ2-2 provide the parts outside the CDR3, is EPEVTQTPSHQVTQMGQEVILRCVPISNHLYFYWYRQILGQKVEFLVSFYNNEISEKSEIFDDQFSVERPDGSNFTLKIRSTKLEDSAMYFCASSERTFAGELFFGEGSRLTVL.

This rearrangement joins TRBV9 to TRBJ2-1; 12 positions agree with TRBD2. The V and J ends lost 0 bases and 6 bases, in that order; junction bases with no gene match: 1. CDR1 SGDLS and CDR2 YYNGEE come from the germline V gene. The CDR3 length is 15 residues. The chain's CDR3 is CASSVASGRANEQFF. The DNA of the CDR3 is TGTGCCAGCAGCGTAGCTAGCGGGAGGGCCAATGAGCAGTTCTTC. The whole variable domain, filled in from reference TRBV9 and TRBJ2-1, reads DSGVTQTPKHLITATGQRVTLRCSPRSGDLSVYWYQQSLDQGLQFLIQYYNGEERAKGNILERFSAQQFPDLHSELNLSSLELGDSALYFCASSVASGRANEQFFGPGTRLTVL.

The genes are TRBV10-3 and TRBJ2-3, with 9 bases fitting TRBD2. Germline V gives CDR1 ENHRY, CDR2 SYGVKD. V shed 6 bases, J shed 2 bases, and the junction held 9 bases outside the gene matches. The CDR3 has 16 amino acids. The CDR3 DNA follows: TGTGCCATCAGAACTAGCGGGTCCCATATCACAGATACGCAGTATTTT. This encodes CAIRTSGSHITDTQYF.

This chain uses TRBV7-8 with TRBJ2-5, with a weak D call TRBD2 (5 bases). The CDR3 contains 11 residues. Trimming took 4 bases from V and 7 from J, leaving 7 bases between them. Germline V CDR1 and CDR2: SGHVS, FQNEAQ. The CDR3 sequence: CASSSAGTQYF. In nucleotides, the CDR3 is TGTGCCAGCAGCTCCGCGGGGACCCAGTACTTC.

This chain connects TRBV2 to TRBJ1-3, with TRBD1 as a possible D gene (6 bases). The ends were cut back, 8 bases at V and 0 bases at J, with 11 bases in the middle. Looked up from germline, CDR1 is SNHLY and CDR2 is FYNNEI. The CDR3 sequence is 14 residues long. The chain's CDR3 is CASSGTFSGNTIYF. Written as DNA, the CDR3 is TGTGCCAGCTCCGGGACATTCTCTGGAAACACCATATATTTT. The full variable domain, completed using reference TRBV2 and TRBJ1-3, is EPEVTQTPSHQVTQMGQEVILRCVPISNHLYFYWYRQILGQKVEFLVSFYNNEISEKSEIFDDQFSVERPDGSNFTLKIRSTKLEDSAMYFCASSGTFSGNTIYFGEGSWLTVV.

The chain links TRBV28 to TRBJ2-1, with 11 nucleotides matching TRBD2. This CDR3 has 13 amino acids. Trimming at V came to 6 bases and at J to 8 bases, leaving 3 bases not matched to a gene. Per the germline V gene, CDR1 is MDHEN and CDR2 is SYDVKM. The CDR3, as DNA: TGTGCCAGCAGGCGGACTAGCGGGTATGAGCAGTTCTTC. It codes for CASRRTSGYEQFF.